These 26 T cell receptor beta chains originate from one sample sequenced in a study of blood T cell repertoires in COVID-19. Generated by immunoSEQ multiplex PCR, the TCRdb table keeps only in-frame clones and is missing some. The table includes about 260,000 clones, roughly 88% detected once. Sequenced material: PBMCs or T cells enriched from blood (not recorded which). These receptors all come from a woman aged 40 to 55 who had been exposed to COVID-19.

This chain links TRBV9 with TRBJ2-1; 8 bases are a match to TRBD2. The trim removed 0 bases at V and 6 bases at J, leaving 5 bases unmatched. The V gene's germline CDR1 is SGDLS and CDR2 YYNGEE. The CDR3 covers 15 residues. CDR3 amino acids: CASSVATSVPNEQFF. Here the CDR3 DNA reads TGTGCCAGCAGCGTAGCGACTAGCGTTCCCAATGAGCAGTTCTTC.

The chain combines TRBV4-3 with TRBJ1-4, with 8 bases matching TRBD1. Per germline, CDR1 LGHNA and CDR2 YSLEER. V was clipped by 1 base and J by 8 bases; unmatched bases: 9. CDR3 length: 16 amino acids. CDR3 nucleotide sequence: TGCGCCAGCAGCCAAGGCGTCATAAGGGACAGGGAAAAACTGTTTTTT. Protein sequence: CASSQGVIRDREKLFF.

This chain joins TRBV30 and TRBJ1-6; D not certain. Germline CDR1 and CDR2: GTSNPN and SVGIG (reference sequence). Trimming left V 0 bases short and J 9 bases short, with 9 bases between. CDR3 length: 13 residues. The CDR3 region has the DNA TGTGCCTGGAGTGTCAGGAGGGTTTCACCCCTCCACTTT. Amino acid sequence: CAWSVRRVSPLHF.

This chain uses TRBV7-6 with TRBJ2-3, with TRBD2 as a possible D gene (6 bases). Per germline, CDR1 SGHVS and CDR2 FNYEAQ. V was pared by 5 bases and J by 2 bases, with 17 bases between. The CDR3 covers 16 residues. CDR3 DNA sequence: TGTGCCAGCAGCCCGGTCGGGGAGGCCCTCACAGATACGCAGTATTTT. Protein product: CASSPVGEALTDTQYF.

The genes are TRBV18 and TRBJ1-3; D is uncertain. The CDR3 sequence is 16 residues long. CDR1 is KGHSH, CDR2 LQKENI, per germline. The V end was cut by 3 bases, the J end by 2 bases, with 14 bases between. CDR3 DNA sequence: TGTGCCAGCTCACCCTACGTAGACCGGGCTGGAAACACCATATATTTT. It codes for CASSPYVDRAGNTIYF.

The chain carries TRBV7-9 and TRBJ2-4; 10 nucleotides match TRBD2. The CDR3 length is 19 residues. Germline CDR1 SEHNR, CDR2 FQNEAQ (reference sequence). V shed 5 bases, J shed 0 bases, and the junction held 13 bases outside the gene matches. The CDR3 nucleotides are TGTGCCAGCAGCCACGGAGGTAGCGGGAGGCAACTAGCCAAAAACATTCAGTACTTC. The encoded protein is CASSHGGSGRQLAKNIQYF.

The V and J genes are TRBV10-3 and TRBJ1-3; D remains ambiguous. This CDR3 is 16 amino acids long. V lost 4 bases and J 0 bases, leaving 13 bases between the germline ends. Germline V CDR1 and CDR2: ENHRY, SYGVKD. The CDR3 here is CAISGAQPNSGNTIYF. CDR3 nucleotides: TGTGCCATCAGTGGAGCCCAACCTAACTCTGGAAACACCATATATTTT.

This chain joins TRBV7-9 and TRBJ2-3; TRBD2 matches at 7 bases. This CDR3 comprises 15 residues. Germline loops: CDR1 SEHNR, CDR2 FQNEAQ (reference sequence). V lost 1 base, J lost 3 bases, and 4 bases stayed unmatched. CDR3 nucleotides: TGTGCCAGCAGCTTAGTCGGGACTACAACAGATACGCAGTATTTT. Translation: CASSLVGTTTDTQYF.

The rearrangement links TRBV9 to TRBJ1-2; D not resolved. This CDR3 region has 13 residues. From germline, CDR1 is SGDLS and CDR2 YYNGEE. Trimming stripped 0 bases from V and 5 bases from J, with 8 bases between. CDR3 sequence: CASSVAGRYGYTF. The CDR3 DNA follows: TGTGCCAGCAGCGTAGCTGGCAGGTATGGCTACACCTTC. Full variable domain (outside the CDR3, taken from reference TRBV9 and TRBJ1-2): DSGVTQTPKHLITATGQRVTLRCSPRSGDLSVYWYQQSLDQGLQFLIQYYNGEERAKGNILERFSAQQFPDLHSELNLSSLELGDSALYFCASSVAGRYGYTFGSGTRLTVV.

The rearrangement joins TRBV19 to TRBJ1-4; 10 bases agree with TRBD1. V shed 5 bases, J shed 7 bases, and the junction held 7 bases outside the gene matches. Germline-derived CDR1 and CDR2 are LNHDA and SQIVND (reference sequence). The CDR3 is 15 amino acids. CDR3 protein: CASSSTGGLSEKLFF. CDR3 bases: TGTGCCAGTAGTTCGACAGGGGGCTTATCTGAAAAACTGTTTTTT.

Remarks on this clone: Compared with germline, one end of the junction differs, possibly owing to a read error. The V and J genes are TRBV5-1 and TRBJ2-1, with 11 bases matching TRBD2. Per germline, CDR1 SGHRS and CDR2 YFSETQ. The CDR3 is made up of 16 amino acids. The CDR3 bases are TGTGCCAGCAGCACGGGACTAGCGGAAGCCTACAATGAGCAGTTCTTC. Its protein is CASSTGLAEAYNEQFF.

The CDR3 region has the DNA TGTGCCAGCAGCGCCGGACTAGCGTCGAACACCGGGGAGCTGTTTTTT. It encodes CASSAGLASNTGELFF. J is TRBJ2-2 and V is TRBV7-3; 9 nucleotides match TRBD2. Germline CDR1 and CDR2: SGHTA and FQGTGA. The CDR3 contains 16 residues. Trimming removed 5 bases from V and 0 bases from J; junction bases left unmatched: 4.

This clone appeared once. The chain has TRBV4-1 and TRBJ1-3; 7 bases align to TRBD1. The CDR3 is made up of 16 amino acids. Trimming cost V 4 bases and J 1 base; bases outside gene matches: 7. The V gene's germline CDR1 is MGHRA and CDR2 YSYEKL. The CDR3 coding sequence is TGCGCCAGCAGCCCGCAGGGACAGAATTCTGGAAACACCATATATTTT. It codes for CASSPQGQNSGNTIYF.

This rearrangement joins TRBV7-2 to TRBJ1-4; D perhaps matches TRBD1 (6 bases). The V gene lost 3 bases and the J gene lost 8 bases, with 13 bases spanning the gap. The V gene's germline CDR1 is SGHTA and CDR2 FQGNSA. The CDR3 is made up of 14 amino acids. As DNA, the CDR3 is TGTGCCAGCAGCTTGACAGGCTCGGGCGAAAAACTGTTTTTT. Translated: CASSLTGSGEKLFF.

This rearrangement joins TRBV3-1 (or the pseudogene TRBV3-2) to TRBJ1-2; TRBD1 is a possible D gene (6 bases). Germline values: CDR1 LGHDT, CDR2 YNNKEL (reference sequence). This CDR3 has 18 residues. The V and J ends lost 1 base and 7 bases respectively, with 25 bases between them. DNA for the CDR3: TGTGCCAGCAGCCAAGGCCCCCGGGTGGGGGGGGGCGGGAGTGGCTACACCTTC. This sequence encodes CASSQGPRVGGGGSGYTF.

The chain employs TRBV19 and TRBJ1-2, with a possible D match to TRBD1 (5 bases). The CDR3 runs to 15 residues. V lost 3 bases and J lost 6, with 17 bases in between. Germline lookup yields CDR1 LNHDA and CDR2 SQIVND (reference sequence). The DNA of the CDR3 is TGTGCCAGTAGTATTGGGGCAACCGGTGGAGATGGCTACACCTTC. Translation gives CASSIGATGGDGYTF.

V is TRBV7-3 and J is TRBJ2-1; 11 bases line up with TRBD1. CDR1 and CDR2 from the germline V gene are SGHTA and FQGTGA. The CDR3 contains 15 residues. V was pared by 8 bases and J by 0 bases, with 3 bases of the junction left unmatched. This CDR3 is CASGQGASSYNEQFF. Here the CDR3 DNA reads TGTGCCAGCGGACAGGGGGCCTCCTCCTACAATGAGCAGTTCTTC.

The rearrangement uses TRBV27 and TRBJ1-5; perhaps TRBD1 as D (6 bases). V lost 6 bases, J lost 3 bases, and 15 bases lay in between. Germline lookup yields CDR1 MNHEY and CDR2 SMNVEV (reference sequence). The length of the CDR3 is 15 residues. Written as DNA, the CDR3 is TGTGCCAGCAGGCAACAGGGCTTTACCAATCAGCCCCAGCATTTT. Encoded protein: CASRQQGFTNQPQHF.

This clone was recorded only once. This chain uses TRBV3-1 (or the pseudogene TRBV3-2) with TRBJ2-5; D ambiguous. CDR1 and CDR2 (germline): LGHDT, YNNKEL (reference sequence). V lost 4 bases and J 0 bases, leaving 9 bases between the germline ends. The CDR3 totals 14 residues. CDR3 protein: CASSPKTDQETQYF. In DNA, the CDR3 is TGTGCCAGCAGCCCAAAAACGGACCAAGAGACCCAGTACTTC.

The chain carries TRBV6-9 and TRBJ1-5; perhaps TRBD1 as D (5 bases). Deletions cut 3 bases from V and 0 bases from J, with 12 bases between. Germline V gives CDR1 MNHGY, CDR2 SVAAGI. CDR3 length: 16 residues. CDR3 bases: TGTGCCAGCAGTTACCGAGGGACTGTTAGCAATCAGCCCCAGCATTTT. Translated, it gives CASSYRGTVSNQPQHF.

This chain connects TRBV7-7 to TRBJ2-1; D ambiguous. The CDR3 loop spans 14 amino acids. Germline CDR1 SSHAT, CDR2 FNYEAQ (reference sequence). Trimming removed 1 base from V and 7 bases from J, with 11 bases in between. The CDR3 is CASSLGPATNEQFF. As DNA, the CDR3 is TGTGCCAGCAGCTTAGGCCCTGCGACTAATGAGCAGTTCTTC.

The genes are TRBV6-5 and TRBJ1-6, with TRBD1 matching 7 bases. The CDR3 is 15 amino acids. The germline CDR1 and CDR2 sequences are MNHEY and SVGAGI. V shed 6 bases and J 3 bases; nucleotides not matched to a gene: 5. CDR3 nucleotides: TGTGCCAGCAGGGACCGGGACAGCTATAATTCACCCCTCCACTTT. As protein: CASRDRDSYNSPLHF.

The chain couples TRBV7-9 to TRBJ2-1; D remains unclear. Trimming took off 5 bases at V and 5 bases at J, with 19 bases between the two ends. CDR1 and CDR2 from the germline V gene are SEHNR and FQNEAQ (reference sequence). This CDR3 comprises 16 residues. The CDR3 spells CASSRSRGRYDNEQFF. The CDR3 bases are TGTGCCAGCAGCCGAAGCCGCGGCCGGTACGACAATGAGCAGTTCTTC.

The chain links TRBV19 to TRBJ2-1; 10 positions match TRBD2. The CDR3 spans 17 residues. CDR1 and CDR2 from the germline V gene are LNHDA and SQIVND (reference sequence). Germline trimming cut 1 base from V and 4 bases from J; bases unmatched to any gene: 7. In nucleotides, the CDR3 is TGTGCCAGTAGTATAGGGGCTAGCGGGGGTGGATACAATGAGCAGTTCTTC. This encodes CASSIGASGGGYNEQFF.

The chain links TRBV5-6 to TRBJ1-3, with D maybe TRBD1 (6 bases). The germline V gene encodes CDR1 SGHDT and CDR2 YYEEEE. The CDR3 consists of 15 residues. Trimming pared 2 bases from V and 0 bases from J, leaving 9 bases between. CDR3 DNA sequence: TGTGCCAGCAGCTTCAGGACAGTCTCTGGAAACACCATATATTTT. Amino acid sequence: CASSFRTVSGNTIYF.

The chain uses TRBV6-5 and TRBJ1-1; perhaps TRBD1 as D (6 bases). The germline V gene encodes CDR1 MNHEY and CDR2 SVGAGI. Trimming shortened V by 7 bases and J by 8 bases, and 11 bases separated the two germline ends. There are 11 residues in the CDR3. The CDR3 reads CASTNTGEAFF. As DNA, the CDR3 is TGTGCCAGCACCAACACAGGGGAAGCTTTCTTT.